Sequencing of this TCR beta chain was carried out in a study of shared clonotypes between healthy human individuals. Study-level points and caveats: Sampling included only blood; tissue repertoires likely differ. Naive subsets generally had larger estimated richness than memory subsets.

In the case of this clone: Its antigen is currently unknown.

This table comes from immunoSEQ multiplex PCR, and its TCRdb copy is limited to in-frame clones, with some not included. The sample yields approximately 1,500,000 clones, approximately 97% seen once. In germline, CDR1 is MNHNS, CDR2 SASEGT. The CDR3 is 15 amino acids. Trimming took 8 bases from V and 4 from J; bases not matched to a gene: 13. The chain recombines TRBV6-1 with TRBJ1-2, with 7 bases that match TRBD1. This receptor was obtained from a man younger than 45 in good health. Input material: naive CD4+ T cells sorted from blood. Described subset: CD45RA+ positively selected. Here the CDR3 DNA reads TGTGCCAGCCAAATCTACAGGGGACCCCTCTATGGCTACACCTTC. Amino acid sequence: CASQIYRGPLYGYTF.